This T cell receptor beta chain was recovered during a study of blood T cell repertoires in COVID-19. Study-wide background: There were acute and convalescent COVID-19 samples, and they came from the United States, Italy and Spain.

Germline V lookup: CDR1 SGHRS, CDR2 YFSETQ. Trimming cost V 4 bases and J 6 bases; bases outside gene matches: 4. The CDR3 runs to 13 residues. Libraries were prepared by immunoSEQ multiplex PCR; TCRdb keeps only in-frame clonotypes and omits some of them. The data show roughly 300,000 clones, approximately 89% seen once. This sequence joins TRBV5-1 and TRBJ1-2; 9 bases align to TRBD1. The sample taken for sequencing was peripheral blood. The sequence was collected from a woman between 25 and 40 years old with COVID-19, enrolled during active disease. The CDR3 region is CASSIRQGDGYTF. DNA for the CDR3: TGCGCCAGCAGCATTCGACAGGGGGATGGCTACACCTTC.